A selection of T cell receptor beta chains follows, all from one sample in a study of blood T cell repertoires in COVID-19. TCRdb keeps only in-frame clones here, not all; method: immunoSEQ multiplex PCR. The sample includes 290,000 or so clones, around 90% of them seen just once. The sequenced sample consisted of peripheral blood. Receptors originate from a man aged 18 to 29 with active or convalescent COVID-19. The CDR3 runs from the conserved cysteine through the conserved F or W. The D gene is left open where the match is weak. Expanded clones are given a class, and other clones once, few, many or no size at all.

CDR3 DNA: TGTGCCAGCAGTTTAAGCTCCGGGCAGGGGGCAGATGGAGCTTTCTTT
CDR3 protein: CASSLSSGQGADGAFF
clone size: .
V gene: TRBV28
J gene: TRBJ1-1
D gene: TRBD1

CDR3 DNA: TGCGCCAGCAGCTTGGCTGGACAGAGCAATCAGCCCCAGCATTTT
CDR3 protein: CASSLAGQSNQPQHF
clone size: few
V gene: TRBV5-1
J gene: TRBJ1-5
D gene: .

CDR3 DNA: TGTGCCAGCAGGCGACAGGGGGAGGCCTATGGCTACACCTTC
CDR3 protein: CASRRQGEAYGYTF
clone size: .
V gene: TRBV6-5
J gene: TRBJ1-2
D gene: TRBD1

CDR3 DNA: TGTGCCAGCAGTGAACGCAAGGAGGGAGAGAATGGCTACACCTTC
CDR3 protein: CASSERKEGENGYTF
clone size: once
V gene: TRBV28
J gene: TRBJ1-2
D gene: .

CDR3 DNA: TGTGCCAGCACCCCGCGTTACTACACTGAAGCTTTCTTT
CDR3 protein: CASTPRYYTEAFF
clone size: .
V gene: TRBV2
J gene: TRBJ1-1
D gene: .

CDR3 DNA: TGTGCCAGCAGCCAAGCGGAGCAGGGTTCCGGAAACACCATATATTTT
CDR3 protein: CASSQAEQGSGNTIYF
clone size: .
V gene: TRBV4-2
J gene: TRBJ1-3
D gene: .

CDR3 DNA: TGCAGTGCTAGTCGCGAAGACACAGGGGATGAAAAACTGTTTTTT
CDR3 protein: CSASREDTGDEKLFF
clone size: .
V gene: TRBV20-1
J gene: TRBJ1-4
D gene: TRBD1

CDR3 DNA: TGTGCCAGCAGCTTTGTTGCAGATAGCAATCAGCCCCAGCATTTT
CDR3 protein: CASSFVADSNQPQHF
clone size: .
V gene: TRBV7-2
J gene: TRBJ1-5
D gene: .

CDR3 DNA: TGTGCCAGCAGTTACAGAAGGGACAGGACCAACGAGCAGTACTTC
CDR3 protein: CASSYRRDRTNEQYF
clone size: once
V gene: TRBV6-5
J gene: TRBJ2-7
D gene: TRBD1

CDR3 DNA: TGTGCCAGCAGCCAACTGATTCGCGGGGGGAGGGCCAATGAGCAGTTCTTC
CDR3 protein: CASSQLIRGGRANEQFF
clone size: .
V gene: TRBV13
J gene: TRBJ2-1
D gene: TRBD2

CDR3 DNA: TGTGCCAGCAGTTTTTTGGGAGTCTCTAATGAAAAACTGTTTTTT
CDR3 protein: CASSFLGVSNEKLFF
clone size: .
V gene: TRBV28
J gene: TRBJ1-4
D gene: .

CDR3 DNA: TGTGCCAGCACCGCTCGGGAGAACACTGAAGCTTTCTTT
CDR3 protein: CASTARENTEAFF
clone size: .
V gene: TRBV12-3/TRBV12-4
J gene: TRBJ1-1
D gene: .

CDR3 DNA: TGTGCCAGTACCAAGGGAGGCCCGAGCTCCTACAATGAGCAGTTCTTC
CDR3 protein: CASTKGGPSSYNEQFF
clone size: .
V gene: TRBV19
J gene: TRBJ2-1
D gene: .

CDR3 DNA: TGTGCCAGCAGCCGCGCGGGGGAAGGGTCTGGAAAGCAGGAGACCCAGTACTTC
CDR3 protein: CASSRAGEGSGKQETQYF
clone size: .
V gene: TRBV4-2
J gene: TRBJ2-5
D gene: TRBD2

CDR3 DNA: TGTGCCAGCAGCTTAGAATTAGCACCCCAAGAGACCCAGTACTTC
CDR3 protein: CASSLELAPQETQYF
clone size: .
V gene: TRBV11-2
J gene: TRBJ2-5
D gene: .

CDR3 DNA: TGTGCCAGCAGCCAAAGGGGCGGGGCCAACAATGAGCAGTTCTTC
CDR3 protein: CASSQRGGANNEQFF
clone size: .
V gene: TRBV3-1/TRBV3-2
J gene: TRBJ2-1
D gene: .

CDR3 DNA: TGTGCCAGCAGTTTTTTAGGGAGCCTGGGGACCCAGTACTTC
CDR3 protein: CASSFLGSLGTQYF
clone size: few
V gene: TRBV7-9
J gene: TRBJ2-5
D gene: .

CDR3 DNA: TGCGCCAGCAGCCCAGAGACAGATCTCTATGAAAAACTGTTTTTT
CDR3 protein: CASSPETDLYEKLFF
clone size: few
V gene: TRBV4-3
J gene: TRBJ1-4
D gene: .

CDR3 DNA: TGTGCCAGTAGTATCGGAGAAGGAATGTGGACGCAGTATTTT
CDR3 protein: CASSIGEGMWTQYF
clone size: .
V gene: TRBV19
J gene: TRBJ2-3
D gene: .

CDR3 DNA: TGTGCCAGCAGCGAGCCGGGACTAGCGGGACGGAGCACAGATACGCAGTATTTT
CDR3 protein: CASSEPGLAGRSTDTQYF
clone size: .
V gene: TRBV9
J gene: TRBJ2-3
D gene: TRBD2

CDR3 DNA: TGTGCCAGCAGCTCCGACAGAGATTTATCACCCCTCCACTTT
CDR3 protein: CASSSDRDLSPLHF
clone size: .
V gene: TRBV5-4
J gene: TRBJ1-6
D gene: .

CDR3 DNA: TGTGCCAGTACCAGGGGGGAGTTCGGCTACAATGAGCAGTTCTTC
CDR3 protein: CASTRGEFGYNEQFF
clone size: .
V gene: TRBV19
J gene: TRBJ2-1
D gene: .

CDR3 DNA: TGTGCCAGCAGCAGGGGGACTAGCGGGTTGGAGGAGCAGTTCTTC
CDR3 protein: CASSRGTSGLEEQFF
clone size: .
V gene: TRBV5-6
J gene: TRBJ2-1
D gene: TRBD2

CDR3 DNA: TGCGCCAGCAGTCACTTGGGGGGAGAGCAGTACTTC
CDR3 protein: CASSHLGGEQYF
clone size: .
V gene: TRBV4-3
J gene: TRBJ2-7
D gene: .

CDR3 DNA: TGCGCCAGCAGCCAAGGACCCCAGGGAAGGGCTGATACGCAGTATTTT
CDR3 protein: CASSQGPQGRADTQYF
clone size: once
V gene: TRBV4-1
J gene: TRBJ2-3
D gene: .

CDR3 DNA: TGTGCCAGCAGCAAGCCCGACAGGGCTCACTATGGCTACACCTTC
CDR3 protein: CASSKPDRAHYGYTF
clone size: .
V gene: TRBV28
J gene: TRBJ1-2
D gene: TRBD1

CDR3 DNA: TGTGCCAGCAGCTTAGAGTGGGCTAGCGGGACCCAAGAGACCCAGTACTTC
CDR3 protein: CASSLEWASGTQETQYF
clone size: .
V gene: TRBV11-2
J gene: TRBJ2-5
D gene: TRBD2

CDR3 DNA: TGTGCCAGCACGACCGGGGGGGCGGACACCGGGGAGCTGTTTTTT
CDR3 protein: CASTTGGADTGELFF
clone size: .
V gene: TRBV28
J gene: TRBJ2-2
D gene: TRBD2

CDR3 DNA: TGTGCCAGCAGTGAAGACCCCCCTGGAAGACAGGGGAGGAGGCCTAATTCACCCCTCCACTTT
CDR3 protein: CASSEDPPGRQGRRPNSPLHF
clone size: .
V gene: TRBV6-1
J gene: TRBJ1-6
D gene: TRBD1

CDR3 DNA: TGTGCCAGCAGTTTATTGCGGGAGAGCACAGATACGCAGTATTTT
CDR3 protein: CASSLLRESTDTQYF
clone size: once
V gene: TRBV28
J gene: TRBJ2-3
D gene: TRBD2

CDR3 DNA: TGTGCCAGCAGCTTACAGGGGCGGCCTCAGCCCCAGCATTTT
CDR3 protein: CASSLQGRPQPQHF
clone size: .
V gene: TRBV7-2
J gene: TRBJ1-5
D gene: .

CDR3 DNA: TGCAGCGTTGGGGGACAGACAAACATTCAGTACTTC
CDR3 protein: CSVGGQTNIQYF
clone size: .
V gene: TRBV29-1
J gene: TRBJ2-4
D gene: TRBD1

CDR3 DNA: TGTGCCAGCAGTTTACAGACAGTCTATAATTATGGCTACACCTTC
CDR3 protein: CASSLQTVYNYGYTF
clone size: .
V gene: TRBV28
J gene: TRBJ1-2
D gene: .